This T cell receptor (beta chain) was identified in a study of a mutant IDH1 vaccine in newly diagnosed glioma. About the study: Investigators started vaccination 4-6 weeks after radiotherapy alone, or with temozolomide cycles. Therapy received beforehand was radiotherapy, temozolomide, or both, with most patients given both. Treatment recipients were about 60% male and around 40% female, and their mean age was roughly 44 years.

Generated by immunoSEQ multiplex PCR, the TCRdb table keeps only in-frame clones and is missing some. The profile shows roughly 38,000 clones, 85% to 90% of them singletons. A note on this clone: Its target is not known.

The CDR3 sequence is 16 residues long. V was clipped by 6 bases and J by 2 bases; unmatched bases: 14. Per germline, CDR1 SQVTM and CDR2 ANQGSEA. The time point: week 35, safety follow-up. Each dose of the vaccine consisted of 300 ug of mutant IDH1 20-mer peptide, with topical imiquimod. The receptor was derived from a man between 40 and 49 years old with glioma. The V gene is TRBV29-1, the J gene TRBJ2-5, with TRBD2 identical over 8 bases. Source: PBMCs, taken from a glioma patient whose treatment included an IDH1 peptide vaccine. In nucleotides, the CDR3 is TGCAGCGTCCGGGGCCTAAGCGGGAGTACTCAAGAGACCCAGTACTTC. Translated, it gives CSVRGLSGSTQETQYF.